This passage covers 7 T cell receptor beta chains from one sample sequenced in a study of blood T cells in healthy people across ages. Through a sample-barcoded 5' primer and a J-beta primer mix, a second PCR was run for about 7 to 12 cycles. TCRdb called the 5' RACE reads again in MiXCR, with one record for every CDR3 protein. In the table there are about 1 million distinct CDR3 sequences, more than 35% of which are singletons. Sequencing input: blood. Receptors originate from a woman aged 55-69 years in good health.

The rearrangement uses TRBV7-9 and TRBJ2-2, with a tentative D call TRBD2 (5 bases). CDR3 length equals 14 residues. Germline CDR1 SEHNR, CDR2 FQNEAQ (reference sequence). V shed 5 bases and J shed 9 bases, with 16 bases lying between them. The CDR3 sequence is CASSLGVGNRELFF. CDR3 nucleotides: TGTGCCAGCAGCCTAGGCGTCGGGAACCGGGAGCTGTTTTTT.

This clonotype has at least ten counts. This chain connects TRBV3-1 to TRBJ1-2; no reliable D call. Between the trimmed V and J ends, which lost 0 bases and 8 bases, there was a span of 7 bases. The CDR3 is made up of 12 amino acids. CDR1 is LGHDT and CDR2 is YNNKEL in the germline V gene (reference sequence). This CDR3 reads CASSQESQGYTF. The CDR3 coding sequence is TGTGCCAGCAGCCAAGAATCACAGGGCTACACCTTC.

The chain carries TRBV30 and TRBJ2-3; D not resolved. The CDR3 extends over 13 amino acids. Germline CDR1 is GTSNPN and CDR2 is SVGIG (reference sequence). Trimming took 0 bases from V and 0 from J, leaving 4 bases between them. The CDR3: CAWSVQSTDTQYF. For the CDR3, the DNA is TGTGCCTGGAGTGTCCAGAGCACAGATACGCAGTATTTT.

The chain carries TRBV28 and TRBJ2-1; 7 bases match TRBD2. The CDR3 spans 14 residues. Germline assignment: CDR1 MDHEN and CDR2 SYDVKM. The V and J ends lost 3 bases and 8 bases, in that order; junction bases with no gene match: 7. The CDR3 spells CASSFTGTKDEQFF. CDR3 nucleotide sequence: TGTGCCAGCAGTTTCACCGGGACTAAGGATGAGCAGTTCTTC. The full variable domain, with the rest looked up from reference TRBV28 and TRBJ2-1, is DVKVTQSSRYLVKRTGEKVFLECVQDMDHENMFWYRQDPGLGLRLIYFSYDVKMKEKGDIPEGYSVSREKKERFSLILESASTNQTSMYLCASSFTGTKDEQFFGPGTRLTVL.

This clonotype was seen only a few times. This chain connects TRBV20-1 to TRBJ2-1; 12 nucleotides line up with TRBD2. This CDR3 contains 14 residues. V trimming: 6 bases; J trimming: 4 bases; junction bases outside the gene matches: 4. Germline CDR1 is DFQATT and CDR2 is SNEGSKA (reference sequence). CDR3 sequence reads: CSALLAGGYNEQFF. CDR3 sequence (DNA): TGCAGTGCACTCCTAGCGGGAGGGTACAATGAGCAGTTCTTC.

This clonotype has a handful of counts. This chain links TRBV20-1 with TRBJ2-7; 8 nucleotides align to TRBD2. Germline trimming cut 6 bases from V and 2 bases from J; bases unmatched to any gene: 12. Germline V gene lookup returns CDR1 DFQATT and CDR2 SNEGSKA (reference sequence). The CDR3 runs to 15 residues. For the CDR3, the DNA is TGCAGTGCAGGACCACCGGGACTAGGGGCCTACGAGCAGTACTTC. Translated, it gives CSAGPPGLGAYEQYF.

The chain joins TRBV9 to TRBJ2-7; 8 nucleotides match TRBD2. Germline V gives CDR1 SGDLS, CDR2 YYNGEE. The junction had 10 bases not matched to a gene; V was cut back by 1 base and J by 7 bases. This CDR3 comprises 15 residues. The CDR3 DNA follows: TGTGCCAGCAGCGTAAGGAGCGGGAGTGGGGTTGAGCAGTACTTC. This gives the protein CASSVRSGSGVEQYF.